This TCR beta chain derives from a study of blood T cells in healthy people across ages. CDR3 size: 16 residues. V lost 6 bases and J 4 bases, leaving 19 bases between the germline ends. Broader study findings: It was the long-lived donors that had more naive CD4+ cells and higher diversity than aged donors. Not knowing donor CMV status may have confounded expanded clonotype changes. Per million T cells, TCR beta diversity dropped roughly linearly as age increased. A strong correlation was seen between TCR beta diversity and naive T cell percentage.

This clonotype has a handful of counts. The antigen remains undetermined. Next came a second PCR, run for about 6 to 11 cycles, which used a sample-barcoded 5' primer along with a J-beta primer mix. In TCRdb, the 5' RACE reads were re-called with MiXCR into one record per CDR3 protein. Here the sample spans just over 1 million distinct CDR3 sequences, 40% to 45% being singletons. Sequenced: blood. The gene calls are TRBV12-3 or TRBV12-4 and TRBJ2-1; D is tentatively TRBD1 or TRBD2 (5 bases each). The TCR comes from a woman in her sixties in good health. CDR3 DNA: TGTGCCAGCAGATACTCTGGGGGAGTGACATACAATGAGCAGTTCTTC. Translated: CASRYSGGVTYNEQFF.